This is a list of T cell receptor beta chains from one sample in a study of blood T cells in healthy people across ages. From the 5' RACE reads, TCRdb called clonotypes with MiXCR, one entry per CDR3 protein. There are some 700,000 distinct CDR3 sequences in the sample; 20% to 25% occur only once, and about 22% lies in the top ten. What was sequenced was blood. The source is a man aged 65 to 79 in good health. The CDR3 runs from the conserved cysteine through the conserved F or W. A D gene is named only where the DNA matches it firmly. Only part of the rows carry a size: once, few, many, or a class if the clone is expanded.

cdr3_nt cdr3_aa j_call d_call v_call clone_size
TGTGCCAGCAGCAAAAGGAGTAGAGGCTACACCTTC CASSKRSRGYTF TRBJ1-2 . TRBV7-9 .
TGCAGCGGTTACTGGCGACAGAAAGAGACCCAGTACTTC CSGYWRQKETQYF TRBJ2-5 . TRBV29-1 few
TGCAGTGCTCAAGGGGGTAGTGAGCAGTTCTTC CSAQGGSEQFF TRBJ2-1 . TRBV20-1 few
TGTGCCAGCAGCCCCCGCCCCAGGACAGATACGCAGTATTTT CASSPRPRTDTQYF TRBJ2-3 . TRBV3-1 .
TGCGCCAGCAGCTCCCGGGGTAGCGGGGCAGAAGGTGAGCAGTTCTTC CASSSRGSGAEGEQFF TRBJ2-1 TRBD2 TRBV5-1 .
TGTGCCAGCACCCTAGACCCTGGAAACACCATATATTTT CASTLDPGNTIYF TRBJ1-3 . TRBV12-3/TRBV12-4 few
TGTGCCAGCAGTGCTAACCTTGCAACTAATGAAAAACTGTTTTTT CASSANLATNEKLFF TRBJ1-4 . TRBV6-1 .
TGCAGTGCTAGAGCTCTTGGGACTAGCGGGGTAGGGAATGAGCAGTTCTTC CSARALGTSGVGNEQFF TRBJ2-1 TRBD2 TRBV20-1 .
TGTGCCAGCAGTTACGAGCTGGGCTCAAATGAGCAGTTCTTC CASSYELGSNEQFF TRBJ2-1 . TRBV6-6 few
TGTGCCAGCAGCCAAGGGGACAGGGGGCTAAAGTACACCTTC CASSQGDRGLKYTF TRBJ1-2 TRBD1 TRBV7-2 .
TGCGCCAGCAGCACACCCGGGCATCAAGAGACCCAGTACTTC CASSTPGHQETQYF TRBJ2-5 . TRBV5-1 .
TGTGCCAGCAGAACAGGGTCTGCGTCAGATACGCAGTATTTT CASRTGSASDTQYF TRBJ2-3 . TRBV6-5 few
TGTGCCAGCAGACGACAGAGCAATCAGCCCCAGCATTTT CASRRQSNQPQHF TRBJ1-5 . TRBV12-3/TRBV12-4 .
TGCAGCGTTGACCTGGCGGCGGATGGCTACACCTTC CSVDLAADGYTF TRBJ1-2 . TRBV29-1 .
TGTGCCAGCAGGGGTATGAACACTGAAGCTTTCTTT CASRGMNTEAFF TRBJ1-1 . TRBV2 .
TGCAGTGCTAGCCAGGGGTACACTGAAGCTTTCTTT CSASQGYTEAFF TRBJ1-1 . TRBV20-1 .
TGTGCCAGCAGCTTTTATCGACAGGGGGAAGCTTTCTTT CASSFYRQGEAFF TRBJ1-1 TRBD1 TRBV7-9 .
TGCAGCGTTGGTGGGACGGGTGGCTACACCTTC CSVGGTGGYTF TRBJ1-2 . TRBV29-1 few
TGCGCCAGCAGCAACCCCCTAAAAGAGACCCAGTACTTC CASSNPLKETQYF TRBJ2-5 . TRBV5-1 few
TGTGCCAGCAGTCGCGGGACAGGGTCAACTAATGAAAAACTGTTTTTT CASSRGTGSTNEKLFF TRBJ1-4 TRBD1 TRBV27 .
TGTGCCAGCAGTTCCCCTGACCGGGGGTCCTATGGCTACACCTTC CASSSPDRGSYGYTF TRBJ1-2 . TRBV27 .
TGTGCCAGCAGCTTTGGAGGGGCCGATCAGCCCCAGCATTTT CASSFGGADQPQHF TRBJ1-5 . TRBV5-5 .
TGTGCCAGCAACGGGGGGGTAGCCAAAAACATTCAGTACTTC CASNGGVAKNIQYF TRBJ2-4 TRBD2 TRBV12-3/TRBV12-4 .
TGTGCCAGCAGGGGACTAGCGGGGGATAGCGATACGCAGTATTTT CASRGLAGDSDTQYF TRBJ2-3 TRBD2 TRBV12-3/TRBV12-4 few
TGTGCCACCAGTGATTCCGCACCGCGACAGGCGATAGACATAGCCAAAAACATTCAGTACTTC CATSDSAPRQAIDIAKNIQYF TRBJ2-4 . TRBV24-1 few
TGTGCCAGCCGAAGAGAGTTCTACGAGCAGTACTTC CASRREFYEQYF TRBJ2-7 . TRBV12-3/TRBV12-4 few
TGCAGTGCTACTCGGGGGGGCATCACAGATACGCAGTATTTT CSATRGGITDTQYF TRBJ2-3 TRBD2 TRBV20-1 few
TGCAGTGCTGCGACCGGGACAGGGTATGGGTACGAGCAGTACTTC CSAATGTGYGYEQYF TRBJ2-7 TRBD1 TRBV20-1 few
TGTGCCAGCAGCGGACAGAGCTACGAGCAGTACTTC CASSGQSYEQYF TRBJ2-7 . TRBV7-9 .
TGCAGTGCTAGAGATTCGCGCTTCGACACTGAAGCTTTCTTT CSARDSRFDTEAFF TRBJ1-1 . TRBV20-1 few
TGTGCCAGCAGCCAAGATCTGGAAAGCTCCTACGAGCAGTACTTC CASSQDLESSYEQYF TRBJ2-7 . TRBV4-2 .
TGTGCCACCAGTGATTTGGGGCAGGCCACGAACACCGGGGAGCTGTTTTTT CATSDLGQATNTGELFF TRBJ2-2 . TRBV24-1 .
TGTGCCAGCAGTTTAAGTGGAGGGGAGGGCGATGAGCAGTTCTTC CASSLSGGEGDEQFF TRBJ2-1 TRBD2 TRBV27 few
TGTGCCAGCAGCGTAGGCCCCGATAACTATGGCTACACCTTC CASSVGPDNYGYTF TRBJ1-2 . TRBV9 .
TGCGCCAGCAGCGCCGGACTAGCGAGCACAGATACGCAGTATTTT CASSAGLASTDTQYF TRBJ2-3 TRBD2 TRBV5-1 many
TGCGCCAGCAGTGACCAGCAGAATCAGCCCCAGCATTTT CASSDQQNQPQHF TRBJ1-5 . TRBV10-2 few
TGCAGTGCCCGACTAGGCGCGGGAACTTACAATGAGCAGTTCTTC CSARLGAGTYNEQFF TRBJ2-1 . TRBV20-1 .
TGCAGCGCCGCTCCAGGGGGCAGAGCCAAAAACATTCAGTACTTC CSAAPGGRAKNIQYF TRBJ2-4 TRBD1 TRBV29-1 .
TGTGCCAGCTCACCCGGGGCAGGGAGCGACTATGGCTACACCTTC CASSPGAGSDYGYTF TRBJ1-2 . TRBV18 .
TGCAGTGCTCGTCCAGGGGAGGGAAGCTATGGCTACACCTTC CSARPGEGSYGYTF TRBJ1-2 . TRBV20-1 .
TGTGCCAGCAGCTTACGGACTAGCGGAGTGGGAGATACGCAGTATTTT CASSLRTSGVGDTQYF TRBJ2-3 TRBD2 TRBV7-3 few
TGCAGTGCTACAATCACAGCGGATGGGGAGCAGTACTTC CSATITADGEQYF TRBJ2-5 . TRBV20-1 .
TGTGCCAGCAGTTTTCGTGCACGGGGGGAGCTGTTTTTT CASSFRARGELFF TRBJ2-2 . TRBV12-3/TRBV12-4 .
TGTGCCAGCAGTTCCCGGGACACTCGGAACACTGAAGCTTTCTTT CASSSRDTRNTEAFF TRBJ1-1 . TRBV13 .
TGTGCCAGCAGTTCAGGGCTCATAGGGGCTGAGGGCTACACCTTC CASSSGLIGAEGYTF TRBJ1-2 . TRBV7-2 many
TGCGCCAGCAGTAGGAGTCAGGGTGCAGATACGCAGTATTTT CASSRSQGADTQYF TRBJ2-3 . TRBV5-1 .
TGTGCCAGCACTACGGGTTACGAGCAGTACTTC CASTTGYEQYF TRBJ2-7 . TRBV12-3/TRBV12-4 few
TGTGCCAGCAGTGAATCGGTCGTAGCTAACTATGGCTACACCTTC CASSESVVANYGYTF TRBJ1-2 . TRBV6-1 .
TGCAGCGTCCACATGGCAGGGGAAGAGACCCAGTACTTC CSVHMAGEETQYF TRBJ2-5 . TRBV29-1 .
TGTGCCAGCAGCGTAGGGCTCGAGAGTACTAGATCCTACAATGAGCAGTTCTTC CASSVGLESTRSYNEQFF TRBJ2-1 . TRBV9 .